These 27 T cell receptor beta chains were all obtained from the same sample, sequenced in a study of blood T cells in healthy people across ages. The authors ran a second PCR of roughly 6 to 12 cycles using a sample-barcoded 5' primer and a J-beta primer mix. TCRdb processed the 5' RACE reads anew with MiXCR; each CDR3 protein has one entry. The sample carries 1.5 million to 1.8 million distinct CDR3 sequences, roughly 43% recorded once. Sample: blood. These receptors were obtained from a young woman in good health.

The V gene is TRBV4-2, the J gene TRBJ2-7; 9 nucleotides match TRBD2. Germline trimming cut 4 bases from V and 0 bases from J; bases unmatched to any gene: 7. Germline CDR1 reads LGHNA; CDR2 reads YNFKEQ. The CDR3 is 16 residues long. The CDR3: CASSLTTSGYSYEQYF. The CDR3 DNA is TGTGCCAGCAGCCTTACGACTAGCGGTTACTCCTACGAGCAGTACTTC.

J is TRBJ2-5 and V is TRBV6-2 or TRBV6-3; possible D gene TRBD1, 6 bases. V dropped 7 bases and J dropped 5 bases, with 14 bases sitting between them. Germline-derived CDR1 and CDR2 are MNHEY and SVGEGT. There are 13 residues in the CDR3. Here the CDR3 DNA reads TGTGCCAGCACGAGAGGGGGACATGAGACCCAGTACTTC. Translating gives CASTRGGHETQYF.

This clonotype has just a few counts. The chain links TRBV9 to TRBJ1-2, with TRBD1 identical over 8 bases. CDR1 is SGDLS and CDR2 is YYNGEE in the germline V gene. The J segment lost 7 bases and the V segment lost 5 bases, leaving 7 bases of the junction unmatched. The length of the CDR3 is 13 residues. CDR3 nucleotides: TGTGCCAGCAGAGTCCAGGGGGCAGGTGGCTACACCTTC. Amino acids: CASRVQGAGGYTF.

The CDR3 sequence is CASSLFGGRNEKLFF. DNA for the CDR3: TGTGCCAGCAGCCTCTTTGGGGGACGGAATGAAAAACTGTTTTTT. J is TRBJ1-4 and V is TRBV7-9; a weak D match, TRBD1 (5 bases). V lost 5 bases to trimming and J lost 5 bases, with 15 bases between them. Germline V gene data show CDR1 as SEHNR and CDR2 as FQNEAQ (reference sequence). CDR3 length: 15 residues. The variable domain in full, completed from reference TRBV7-9 and TRBJ1-4, reads DTGVSQNPRHKITKRGQNVTFRCDPISEHNRLYWYRQTLGQGPEFLTYFQNEAQLEKSRLLSDRFSAERPKGSFSTLEIQRTEQGDSAMYLCASSLFGGRNEKLFFGSGTQLSVL.

This clonotype was detected only once. The V and J genes are TRBV11-2 and TRBJ2-5; D unclear. CDR1 SGHAT and CDR2 FQNNGV come from the germline V gene. V was clipped by 4 bases and J by 0 bases, with 6 bases between them. The CDR3 runs to 13 residues. The CDR3 reads CASSSDHQETQYF. In nucleotides, the CDR3 is TGTGCCAGCAGCTCAGACCACCAAGAGACCCAGTACTTC.

The chain is built from TRBV30 and TRBJ1-5; TRBD1 is a possible D gene (5 bases). This CDR3 contains 12 residues. The V end was cut by 2 bases, the J end by 6 bases, with 8 bases between. Germline V lookup: CDR1 GTSNPN, CDR2 SVGIG (reference sequence). The CDR3, as DNA: TGTGCCTGGAGTCGGGGGGTTCAGCCCCAGCATTTT. It codes for CAWSRGVQPQHF.

This clonotype was observed a few times. V and J are TRBV13 and TRBJ2-7; 9 bases are a match to TRBD2. This CDR3 is 17 amino acids long. V shed 4 bases and J 7 bases; nucleotides not matched to a gene: 17. CDR1 and CDR2 from the germline V gene are PRHDT and FYEKMQ (reference sequence). The CDR3 here is CASSSPLAGDYRNEQYF. DNA of the CDR3: TGTGCCAGCAGCTCGCCCTTAGCGGGAGACTATCGGAATGAGCAGTACTTC.

V is TRBV7-2 and J is TRBJ2-3; 7 bases line up with TRBD1. V lost 5 bases and J lost 2; bases outside the gene matches: 10. The CDR3 loop spans 16 amino acids. Germline-derived CDR1 and CDR2 are SGHTA and FQGNSA. The CDR3 DNA reads as TGTGCCAGCAGCCCATCCGGGACAGTTAACACAGATACGCAGTATTTT. This encodes CASSPSGTVNTDTQYF. Using reference TRBV7-2 and TRBJ2-3 for the parts outside the CDR3, the full variable domain is GAGVSQSPSNKVTEKGKDVELRCDPISGHTALYWYRQSLGQGLEFLIYFQGNSAPDKSGLPSDRFSAERTGGSVSTLTIQRTQQEDSAVYLCASSPSGTVNTDTQYFGPGTRLTVL.

The chain recombines TRBV6-6 with TRBJ1-6; D is unresolved. The CDR3 totals 13 residues. Per germline, CDR1 MNHNY and CDR2 SVGAGI (reference sequence). Trimming left V 5 bases short and J 7 bases short, with 9 bases between. The CDR3 DNA reads TGTGCCAGCAGTACTGGGAGCAATTCACCCCTCCACTTT. Amino acid sequence: CASSTGSNSPLHF.

Many counts were recorded for this clonotype. The chain joins TRBV4-1 to TRBJ1-2, with TRBD1 matching over 7 bases. J was trimmed by 0 bases and V by 4 bases; bases with no gene match: 5. This CDR3 contains 15 residues. Germline values: CDR1 MGHRA, CDR2 YSYEKL. CDR3 in amino acids: CASSPPDRANYGYTF. The CDR3 DNA follows: TGCGCCAGCAGCCCCCCCGACAGGGCTAACTATGGCTACACCTTC.

The table lists this clonotype with a few counts. The chain recombines TRBV7-2 with TRBJ2-1; D is possibly TRBD1 (6 bases). This CDR3 region has 15 residues. The V gene lost 5 bases and the J gene lost 1 base, with 12 bases spanning the gap. Germline V CDR1 and CDR2: SGHTA, FQGNSA. The CDR3 DNA reads TGTGCCAGCAGCCCTATCAGGGGATCCTACAATGAGCAGTTCTTC. This codes for CASSPIRGSYNEQFF. Combining the CDR3 with reference TRBV7-2 and TRBJ2-1 gives the whole variable domain GAGVSQSPSNKVTEKGKDVELRCDPISGHTALYWYRQSLGQGLEFLIYFQGNSAPDKSGLPSDRFSAERTGGSVSTLTIQRTQQEDSAVYLCASSPIRGSYNEQFFGPGTRLTVL.

The rearrangement links TRBV7-2 to TRBJ2-3, with unresolved D. The CDR3 spans 15 residues. Trimming cost V 0 bases and J 5 bases, with 12 bases left between them. Germline assignment: CDR1 SGHTA and CDR2 FQGNSA. The CDR3 reads CASSLAGRFRDTQYF. CDR3 in DNA: TGTGCCAGCAGCTTAGCAGGGCGGTTCAGAGATACGCAGTATTTT.

In DNA form, the CDR3 reads TGTGCCAGCAGTTACTCGGAGACATCACGCTATGGCTACACCTTC. Translated, it gives CASSYSETSRYGYTF. This chain joins TRBV6-6 and TRBJ1-2; D is undetermined. The CDR3 runs 15 residues. The V gene's germline CDR1 is MNHNY and CDR2 SVGAGI (reference sequence). Trimming took off 0 bases at V and 4 bases at J, with 12 bases between the two ends.

In this sample, this clonotype turned up a few times. The chain carries TRBV12-3 or TRBV12-4 and TRBJ2-4; 7 nucleotides match TRBD1. The J call is doubtful: the DNA matches TRBJ2-7 better. The CDR3 is made up of 15 amino acids. CDR3 sequence reads: CASSPYRGTSYEQYF. The DNA of the CDR3 is TGTGCCAGCAGCCCATACAGGGGAACATCCTACGAGCAGTACTTC.

The sample holds a few counts of this clonotype. This chain uses TRBV7-2 with TRBJ2-7; D gene ambiguous. Between the trimmed V and J ends, which lost 5 bases and 6 bases, there was a span of 20 bases. The germline V gene has CDR1 SGHTA and CDR2 FQGNSA. CDR3 length: 15 residues. CDR3 bases: TGTGCCAGCAGCCCACTGGGGTTCGCGGTATCCGAGCAGTACTTC. As protein: CASSPLGFAVSEQYF.

The gene calls are TRBV12-5 and TRBJ2-1; TRBD1 matches 8 bases. The closer fit of TRBJ2-7 to the DNA end suggests the J call may be wrong. In germline, CDR1 is LGHNT, CDR2 FRNRAP. This CDR3 has 16 residues. The DNA of the CDR3 is TGTGCTAGTGGTTTGACCACAGGGGGGTCCTACAATGAGCAGTACTTC. Translated, it gives CASGLTTGGSYNEQYF.

V usage is TRBV12-5 and J usage is TRBJ1-1; 7 nucleotides align to TRBD1. This CDR3 has 15 residues. V was pared by 5 bases and J by 6 bases, with 12 bases of the junction left unmatched. Germline V gene lookup returns CDR1 LGHNT and CDR2 FRNRAP. CDR3 sequence: CASGKQGGLRAEAFF. In DNA, the CDR3 is TGTGCTAGTGGTAAACAAGGGGGCTTGAGGGCTGAAGCTTTCTTT.

This sequence joins TRBV5-1 and TRBJ2-5; 11 positions agree with TRBD2. The end of the DNA aligns better with TRBJ2-7, so the J call may be wrong. Germline CDR1 and CDR2: SGHRS and YFSETQ. CDR3 length equals 15 residues. Written as DNA, the CDR3 is TGCGCCAGCAGCTTAATAGCGGGGGGGCCGAACGAGCAGTACTTC. Protein: CASSLIAGGPNEQYF.

In this sample, this clonotype turned up a few times. V is TRBV20-1 and J is TRBJ2-7; TRBD2 might be the D (6 bases). V gave up 3 bases and J gave up 2 bases, with 17 bases separating them. The CDR3 sequence is 15 residues long. Germline V gives CDR1 DFQATT, CDR2 SNEGSKA (reference sequence). CDR3 sequence: CSARWRSGRTYEQYF. CDR3 bases: TGCAGTGCTAGGTGGAGAAGCGGGCGAACCTACGAGCAGTACTTC.

This clonotype occurred a few times. The CDR3 region has the DNA TGTGCCAGCAGCCATCGGGACAGCAACTATGGCTACACCTTC. Translating it yields CASSHRDSNYGYTF. The chain joins TRBV7-9 to TRBJ1-2; the match to TRBD1 covers 7 bases. The CDR3 extends over 14 amino acids. With 5 bases clipped from V and 2 bases from J, the junction kept 5 bases outside the gene matches. The V gene's germline CDR1 is SEHNR and CDR2 FQNEAQ (reference sequence).

The chain carries TRBV6-2 or TRBV6-3 and TRBJ2-5, with D hard to call. Germline CDR1 MNHEY, CDR2 SVGEGT. V gave up 6 bases and J gave up 1 base, with 12 bases separating them. The CDR3 is 14 residues long. The CDR3 loop is CASSLMAFQETQYF. Written as DNA, the CDR3 is TGTGCCAGCAGCCTTATGGCGTTCCAAGAGACCCAGTACTTC.

This sequence joins TRBV11-2 and TRBJ1-2, with 12 bases lining up with TRBD1. With V trimmed by 4 bases and J by 4 bases, 7 bases remained unmatched. Per the germline V gene, CDR1 is SGHAT and CDR2 is FQNNGV. The CDR3 is made up of 16 amino acids. The CDR3 coding sequence is TGTGCCAGCAGCTCCGGGACAGGGGGCGTCCCCTATGGCTACACCTTC. Translated: CASSSGTGGVPYGYTF.

The chain employs TRBV29-1 and TRBJ1-2; D remains unclear. V gave up 3 bases and J gave up 2 bases, with 7 bases separating them. Germline V gene lookup returns CDR1 SQVTM and CDR2 ANQGSEA. The CDR3 spans 12 residues. The CDR3 DNA reads as TGCAGCGTTGAGGCAGGCAACTATGGCTACACCTTC. Protein sequence: CSVEAGNYGYTF.

The sample holds a few counts of this clonotype. The chain employs TRBV27 and TRBJ2-7, with D tentatively TRBD1 or TRBD2 (7 bases each). This CDR3 has 15 amino acids. V dropped 5 bases and J dropped 3 bases, with 17 bases sitting between them. Germline assignment: CDR1 MNHEY and CDR2 SMNVEV (reference sequence). The CDR3 region has the DNA TGTGCCAGCAGTCTCAGGGGGGGGGGAAACTACGAGCAGTACTTC. This sequence encodes CASSLRGGGNYEQYF.

This clonotype turned up a few times. The chain is built from TRBV4-3 and TRBJ2-1; weak D call: TRBD2 (5 bases). This CDR3 comprises 18 residues. Trimming pared 3 bases from V and 0 bases from J, leaving 18 bases between. The germline gives CDR1 LGHNA, CDR2 YSLEER. CDR3 nucleotides: TGCGCCAGCAGCCAGACGGTGGGGAGATACAGCTCCTACAATGAGCAGTTCTTC. Its protein is CASSQTVGRYSSYNEQFF.

This clonotype was detected a few times. The V call is TRBV27, the J call TRBJ2-1, with 10 bases fitting TRBD1. V trimming: 5 bases; J trimming: 5 bases; junction bases outside the gene matches: 9. This CDR3 is built from 16 residues. Germline CDR1 reads MNHEY; CDR2 reads SMNVEV (reference sequence). The DNA for the CDR3 is TGTGCCAGCAGTCCGGAGACAGGGGGCTTTCACAATGAGCAGTTCTTC. Residues: CASSPETGGFHNEQFF.

The genes are TRBV5-4 and TRBJ2-7, with D hard to call. Germline V gene data show CDR1 as SGHNT and CDR2 as YYREEE (reference sequence). Deletions cut 0 bases from V and 2 bases from J, with 9 bases between. The CDR3 is 14 amino acids. Here the CDR3 reads CASSLDRFTYEQYF. The DNA of the CDR3 is TGTGCCAGCAGCTTGGACAGATTCACCTACGAGCAGTACTTC. The whole variable domain, filled in from reference TRBV5-4 and TRBJ2-7, reads ETGVTQSPTHLIKTRGQQVTLRCSSQSGHNTVSWYQQALGQGPQFIFQYYREEENGRGNFPPRFSGLQFPNYSSELNVNALELDDSALYLCASSLDRFTYEQYFGPGTRLTVT.